This TCR beta chain was observed in a study of blood T cell repertoires in COVID-19. Method: immunoSEQ multiplex PCR; TCRdb's copy keeps in-frame clones and lacks some. The repertoire includes some 150,000 clones, about four fifths of them detected once, and approximately 30% sits in the top ten. This CDR3 contains 14 residues. V lost 0 bases and J lost 4, with 10 bases in between. The germline CDR1 and CDR2 sequences are SGDLS and YYNGEE. This chain uses TRBV9 with TRBJ1-2; D might be TRBD1 (5 bases). Sample: peripheral blood. This receptor was obtained from a woman aged 55-69 years with acute or convalescent COVID-19. CDR3 DNA sequence: TGTGCCAGCAGCGTAGCTGCGGGGCGCTATGGCTACACCTTC. It translates to CASSVAAGRYGYTF. Filled out from reference TRBV9 and TRBJ1-2, the complete variable domain reads DSGVTQTPKHLITATGQRVTLRCSPRSGDLSVYWYQQSLDQGLQFLIQYYNGEERAKGNILERFSAQQFPDLHSELNLSSLELGDSALYFCASSVAAGRYGYTFGSGTRLTVV.